These T cell receptor beta chains were read from a single sample in a study of T-cell reconstitution after alpha-beta-depleted transplantation in children. TCRdb fed the PCR reads into MiXCR, producing one record per CDR3 protein. The profile covers approximately 1,000,000 distinct CDR3 sequences, with roughly 31% appearing a single time and 25% to 35% taken by the ten largest. The starting material was PBMCs, mostly from graft donor cells, obtained 360 days after TCRalphabeta/CD19-depleted stem cell transplant. These receptors were taken from a boy in the first two years of life who had a stem cell transplant for SCID, so the T cells may come from the graft donor. The CDR3 runs from the conserved cysteine through the conserved F or W. D genes are given only for firm matches. Only part of the rows carry a size: once, few, many, or a class if the clone is expanded.

clone_size	v_call	j_call	d_call	cdr3_nt	cdr3_aa
few	TRBV12-3/TRBV12-4	TRBJ1-1	TRBD1	TGTGCCAGCACCCCGGACAGGGTGGGGAACACTGAAGCTTTCTTT	CASTPDRVGNTEAFF
few	TRBV12-3/TRBV12-4	TRBJ1-1	NA	TGTGCCAGCAGTCTAAACAGGATTTCTTCAACTGAAGCTTTCTTT	CASSLNRISSTEAFF
NA	TRBV7-6	TRBJ2-1	TRBD2	TGTGCCAGCAGCTTAGGGTCTAGCGGGGTTAGGAATGAGCAGTTCTTC	CASSLGSSGVRNEQFF
few	TRBV5-1	TRBJ2-3	NA	TGCGCCAGCAGCTTGGCCGCGTACACAGATACGCAGTATTTT	CASSLAAYTDTQYF
many	TRBV7-9	TRBJ2-1	NA	TGTGCCGGGAACCGTGGGGACAATGAGCAGTTCTTC	CAGNRGDNEQFF
NA	TRBV7-3	TRBJ2-3	TRBD2	TGTGCCAGCAGCTTCCTGCCCGGGACTAGGGGGGCAGATACGCAGTATTTT	CASSFLPGTRGADTQYF
NA	TRBV27	TRBJ2-2	TRBD2	TGTGCCAGCAGAGCGGGGGGGCGTTTCACCGGGGAGCTGTTTTTT	CASRAGGRFTGELFF
NA	TRBV25-1	TRBJ2-3	TRBD1	TGTGCCAGCAGTGCGGACAGGGGCGAGACAGATACGCAGTATTTT	CASSADRGETDTQYF
few	TRBV7-8	TRBJ2-1	NA	TGTGCCAGCAGCTTTCGACTAGGTAGTAGGGATGAGCAGTTCTTC	CASSFRLGSRDEQFF
few	TRBV19	TRBJ1-4	NA	TGTGCCAGTATCGGTGGCCAGTCAATGTTTTTT	CASIGGQSMFF
once	TRBV10-3	TRBJ1-5	TRBD1	TGTGCCATCAGGGGACAGTCCAATCAGCCCCAGCATTTT	CAIRGQSNQPQHF
few	TRBV12-2	TRBJ2-1	NA	TGTGCAAGTCGCTTAGTTCTAGCGGGGCTCGATGAGCAGTTCTTC	CASRLVLAGLDEQFF
few	TRBV5-5	TRBJ2-5	NA	TGTGCCAGCAGCTTCCCCCAGGGTTGGGAGACCCAGTACTTC	CASSFPQGWETQYF
once	TRBV20-1	TRBJ1-5	NA	TGCAGTGCAGGCGGGGGTGGCAATCAGCCCCAGCATTTT	CSAGGGGNQPQHF
few	TRBV21-1	TRBJ2-2	NA	TGTGCCAGCACCAGAGGGACAGTGAACACCGGGGAGCTGTTTTTT	CASTRGTVNTGELFF
NA	TRBV12-3/TRBV12-4	TRBJ2-1	NA	TGTGCCAGCAGTTTACACGGGGGAAGCTCCTACAATGAGCAGTTCTTC	CASSLHGGSSYNEQFF
few	TRBV4-3	TRBJ2-1	TRBD2	TGCGCCAGCAACGCTCGGGAGGACTCCTACAATGAGCAGTTCTTC	CASNAREDSYNEQFF
once	TRBV5-1	TRBJ2-5	TRBD1	TGCGCCAGCAGCTTGGCGGGACAGGGGTGGAAGACCCAGTACTTC	CASSLAGQGWKTQYF
NA	TRBV6-6	TRBJ1-6	NA	TGTGCCAGCAGTTACTCGGGTTCACCCCTCCACTTT	CASSYSGSPLHF
many	TRBV12-3/TRBV12-4	TRBJ2-2	TRBD1	TGTGCCAGCAGTACCGGGACAGGGGGCTACGGCGGGGAGCTGTTTTTT	CASSTGTGGYGGELFF
NA	TRBV5-1	TRBJ2-7	TRBD1	TGCGCCAGCAGCGTAACCGGGACAGGGGGCCTGGGTGAGCAGTACTTC	CASSVTGTGGLGEQYF
NA	TRBV27	TRBJ2-3	TRBD2	TGTGCCAGCAGTTTAAGCGGGGGGGCACGACGCACAGATACGCAGTATTTT	CASSLSGGARRTDTQYF
few	TRBV12-3/TRBV12-4	TRBJ2-3	NA	TGTGCCAGCAGGGCCGACAGGAGTCAAGCTAGCACAGATACGCAGTATTTT	CASRADRSQASTDTQYF
once	TRBV5-1	TRBJ2-7	TRBD1	TGCGCCAGCAGCTTGGACCCTCTAACAGGGGTTAAGCAGTACTTC	CASSLDPLTGVKQYF
NA	TRBV20-1	TRBJ2-7	NA	TGCAGTGCTTCAAAGGGGGGGGACTACTACGAGCAGTACTTC	CSASKGGDYYEQYF
NA	TRBV12-3/TRBV12-4	TRBJ1-2	TRBD1	TGTGCCAGCAGTTTATCCGGGACAGGGTGGTCAAACTATGGCTACACCTTC	CASSLSGTGWSNYGYTF
NA	TRBV20-1	TRBJ2-2	TRBD2	TGCAGTGCTAGGGGGACTACCCACACCGGGGAGCTGTTTTTT	CSARGTTHTGELFF
NA	TRBV7-2	TRBJ2-5	NA	TGTGCCAGCAGCTGGACCTTGCTGGAGACCCAGTACTTC	CASSWTLLETQYF
NA	TRBV10-3	TRBJ2-1	NA	TGTGCCACCTCCCCGGGGGGCCGGGCGTACAATGAGCAGTTCTTC	CATSPGGRAYNEQFF
few	TRBV5-1	TRBJ1-4	NA	TGCGCCAGCAGCTTTGAGGCAGGAAAAGCGGAAAAACTGTTTTTT	CASSFEAGKAEKLFF
NA	TRBV20-1	TRBJ2-3	NA	TGCAGTGCTAGAGCATTCACAGATACGCAGTATTTT	CSARAFTDTQYF
NA	TRBV5-1	TRBJ2-2	NA	TGCGCCAGCTTTGCGGAAACGAACACCGGGGAGCTGTTTTTT	CASFAETNTGELFF
few	TRBV9	TRBJ2-1	NA	TGTGCCAGCAGCGTCGCCAGAGAAGACAATGAGCAGTTCTTC	CASSVAREDNEQFF
few	TRBV9	TRBJ2-1	NA	TGTGCCAGCAGCGCCCAGGGGGGTTACAATGAGCAGTTCTTC	CASSAQGGYNEQFF
few	TRBV7-9	TRBJ1-4	TRBD1	TGTGCCAGCAGCCGGGACAGGGGGCCGACTAATGAAAAACTGTTTTTT	CASSRDRGPTNEKLFF
NA	TRBV7-9	TRBJ1-2	NA	TGTGCCAGCAGCCCAACCGGGACTGAGGTTAACTATGGCTACACCTTC	CASSPTGTEVNYGYTF
few	TRBV5-1	TRBJ2-5	TRBD1	TGCGCCAGCAGCTTGCAGGGGGCAAAGACCCAGTACTTC	CASSLQGAKTQYF
few	TRBV6-1	TRBJ2-2	NA	TGTGCCAGCAGGAGAAGTTGGACCGGGGAGCTGTTTTTT	CASRRSWTGELFF
few	TRBV29-1	TRBJ1-2	NA	TGCAGCGTTGAAGATATAATACCGGGACTCCCGGAGGAGAACTATGGCTACACCTTC	CSVEDIIPGLPEENYGYTF
few	TRBV27	TRBJ2-1	NA	TGTGCCAGCAGGGCTGGTTTGGGGTTCTACAATGAGCAGTTCTTC	CASRAGLGFYNEQFF
few	TRBV29-1	TRBJ2-7	TRBD2	TGCAGCGTCCGACTAGCAGCGGCCGAGCAGTACTTC	CSVRLAAAEQYF
few	TRBV15	TRBJ2-7	NA	TGTGCCACCAGCAGAGTGGCAGCTACCACCTACGAGCAGTACTTC	CATSRVAATTYEQYF
NA	TRBV5-1	TRBJ1-4	NA	TGCGCCAGCAGCTTATGGGTCGCTAATGAAAAACTGTTTTTT	CASSLWVANEKLFF
NA	TRBV10-2	TRBJ1-1	NA	TGCGCCAGCTCTGAGGGGACTGAAGCTTTCTTT	CASSEGTEAFF
NA	TRBV20-1	TRBJ2-3	NA	TGCAGTGCTAGTACCTCACCCACAGATACGCAGTATTTT	CSASTSPTDTQYF
NA	TRBV20-1	TRBJ1-1	NA	TGCAGTGCCGCCCCGTCGGGGGGGAACACTGAAGCTTTCTTT	CSAAPSGGNTEAFF
many	TRBV4-3	TRBJ2-6	NA	TGCGCCAGCAGCCAAGATTGGCTCCCTGGGGCCAACGTCCTGACTTTC	CASSQDWLPGANVLTF
NA	TRBV12-3/TRBV12-4	TRBJ2-3	NA	TGTGCCAGCAGTTACCGGACCGGTGGGGATACGCAGTATTTT	CASSYRTGGDTQYF
NA	TRBV20-1	TRBJ1-1	NA	TGCAGTGCTAGAGATTTAGAGGGGATGATAGCTGAAGCTTTCTTT	CSARDLEGMIAEAFF
few	TRBV29-1	TRBJ2-4	TRBD1	TGCAGCGTGGGGGGAAGGGGACAGGGAATCCTATTAGCCAAAAACATTCAGTACTTC	CSVGGRGQGILLAKNIQYF
NA	TRBV7-2	TRBJ2-7	NA	TGTGCCAGCAGCCTAGGCCACATCTACGAGCAGTACTTC	CASSLGHIYEQYF
NA	TRBV4-1	TRBJ2-7	NA	TGCGCCAGCAGCCCCGGACCGGGACGGGCCTGGGAGCAGTACTTC	CASSPGPGRAWEQYF
few	TRBV12-3/TRBV12-4	TRBJ2-2	TRBD1	TGTGCCAGCAGTTTCGCCAGGGGGCGTATAACCGGGGAGCTGTTTTTT	CASSFARGRITGELFF
NA	TRBV12-3/TRBV12-4	TRBJ2-3	NA	TGTGCCAGCAGTTTACTGGGGGCCCTCACAGATACGCAGTATTTT	CASSLLGALTDTQYF